This TCR beta chain was recovered during a study of blood T cell repertoires in COVID-19. Produced via immunoSEQ multiplex PCR; TCRdb's table is partial and in-frame only. There are under 450,000 clones in the sample; roughly nine tenths occur only once, and 0.86% lies in the top ten. This clone appeared a few times. The source material was PBMCs or T cells enriched from blood (not recorded which). The source is a woman aged 40 to 50 who had been exposed to COVID-19.

CDR3 loop: CAISRGQGVEAFF. The CDR3 DNA is TGTGCCATCAGTAGGGGACAGGGGGTTGAAGCTTTCTTT. This chain links TRBV10-3 with TRBJ1-1; 11 positions agree with TRBD1. The V gene's germline CDR1 is ENHRY and CDR2 SYGVKD. The CDR3 has 13 amino acids. Trimming took 5 bases from V and 7 from J; bases not matched to a gene: 3.